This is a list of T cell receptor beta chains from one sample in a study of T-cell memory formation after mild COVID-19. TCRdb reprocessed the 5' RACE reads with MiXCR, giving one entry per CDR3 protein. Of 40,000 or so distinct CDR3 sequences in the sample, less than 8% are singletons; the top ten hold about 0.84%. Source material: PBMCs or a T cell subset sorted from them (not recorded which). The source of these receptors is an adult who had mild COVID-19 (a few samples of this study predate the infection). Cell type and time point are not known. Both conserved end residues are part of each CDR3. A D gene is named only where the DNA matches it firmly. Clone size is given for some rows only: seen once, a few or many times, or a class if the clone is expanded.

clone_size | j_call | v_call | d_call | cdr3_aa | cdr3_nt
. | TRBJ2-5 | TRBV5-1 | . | CASRETIQETQYF | TGCGCCAGCAGGGAGACCATTCAAGAGACCCAGTACTTC
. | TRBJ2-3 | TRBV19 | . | CASNMGLYYTDTQYF | TGTGCCAGCAATATGGGACTTTACTACACAGATACGCAGTATTTT
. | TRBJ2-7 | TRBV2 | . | CASSEASTYEQYF | TGTGCCAGCAGTGAAGCCTCTACCTACGAGCAGTACTTC
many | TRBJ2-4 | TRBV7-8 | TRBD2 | CASSSGLAGVAKNIQYF | TGTGCCAGCAGCTCCGGACTAGCGGGAGTAGCCAAAAACATTCAGTACTTC
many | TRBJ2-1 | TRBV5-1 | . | CASRPAVRGNVNEQFF | TGCGCCAGCAGGCCCGCGGTTAGGGGCAATGTCAATGAGCAGTTCTTC
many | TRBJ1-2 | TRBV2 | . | CASGQLNYGYTF | TGTGCCAGTGGACAACTGAACTATGGCTACACCTTC
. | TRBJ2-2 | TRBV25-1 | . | CASSTTDANTGELFF | TGTGCCAGCAGTACCACAGACGCGAACACCGGGGAGCTGTTTTTT
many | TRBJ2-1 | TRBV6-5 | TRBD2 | CASSYLGRASSYNEQFF | TGTGCCAGCAGTTACTTAGGGAGGGCTAGCTCCTACAATGAGCAGTTCTTC
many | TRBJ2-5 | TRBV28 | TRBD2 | CASSLAGGPETQYF | TGTGCCAGCAGTTTAGCGGGAGGGCCAGAGACCCAGTACTTC
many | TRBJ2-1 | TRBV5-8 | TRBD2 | CATHTGEGKGYDEQFF | TGTGCCACCCACACGGGGGAGGGCAAAGGGTACGATGAGCAGTTCTTC
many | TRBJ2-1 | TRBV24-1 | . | CATSDWDASGNEQFF | TGTGCCACCAGTGATTGGGACGCATCTGGCAATGAGCAGTTCTTC
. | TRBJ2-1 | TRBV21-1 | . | CASSKGSFLLGNEQFF | TGTGCCAGCAGCAAAGGATCCTTTCTCCTAGGCAATGAGCAGTTCTTC
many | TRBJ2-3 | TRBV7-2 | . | CASSSTYTDTQYF | TGTGCCAGCAGCTCAACCTACACAGATACGCAGTATTTT
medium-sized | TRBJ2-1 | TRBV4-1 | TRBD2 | CASSQGTSGGANEQFF | TGCGCCAGCAGCCAGGGGACTAGCGGGGGGGCAAATGAGCAGTTCTTC
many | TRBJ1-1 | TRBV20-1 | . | CSARDPTGLRAFF | TGCAGTGCTAGAGATCCTACGGGACTTAGGGCTTTCTTT
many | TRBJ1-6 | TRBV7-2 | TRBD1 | CASSNDRGNSPLHF | TGTGCCAGCAGCAACGACAGGGGCAATTCACCCCTCCACTTT
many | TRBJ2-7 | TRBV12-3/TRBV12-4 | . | CASSRQLPYEQYF | TGTGCCAGCAGCAGACAGTTACCCTACGAGCAGTACTTC
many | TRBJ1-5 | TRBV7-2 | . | CASTLGALYQPQHF | TGTGCCAGCACCCTGGGTGCACTCTATCAGCCCCAGCATTTT
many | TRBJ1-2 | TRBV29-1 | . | CSVEWQQNYGYTF | TGCAGCGTTGAGTGGCAGCAAAACTATGGCTACACCTTC
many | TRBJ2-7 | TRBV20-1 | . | CSAPGQPYEQYF | TGCAGTGCCCCCGGCCAGCCCTACGAGCAGTACTTC
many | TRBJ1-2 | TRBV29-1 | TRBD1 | CSGYRGSDGYTF | TGCAGCGGTTACAGGGGTTCCGATGGCTACACCTTC
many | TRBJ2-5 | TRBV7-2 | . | CASSGRLAIQETQYF | TGTGCCAGCAGCGGGCGGCTAGCCATTCAAGAGACCCAGTACTTC
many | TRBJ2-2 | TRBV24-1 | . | CATSDPGRLTGELFF | TGTGCCACCAGTGACCCGGGACGACTAACCGGGGAGCTGTTTTTT
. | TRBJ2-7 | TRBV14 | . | CASSQDRWGFYEQYF | TGTGCCAGCAGCCAAGATAGGTGGGGGTTCTACGAGCAGTACTTC
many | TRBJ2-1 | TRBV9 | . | CASSTHNEQFF | TGTGCCAGCAGCACACACAATGAGCAGTTCTTC
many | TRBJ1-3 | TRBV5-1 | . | CASSGASGNTIYF | TGCGCCAGTTCGGGGGCCTCTGGAAACACCATATATTTT
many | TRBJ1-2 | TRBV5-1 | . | CASSPSTPGYGYTF | TGCGCCAGCAGCCCTTCCACACCAGGGTATGGCTACACCTTC
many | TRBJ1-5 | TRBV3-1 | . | CASSQEGGAGQPQHF | TGTGCCAGCAGCCAAGAAGGGGGGGCTGGACAGCCCCAGCATTTT
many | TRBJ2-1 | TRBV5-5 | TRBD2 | CASSGLAGQTNEQFF | TGTGCCAGCAGCGGACTAGCGGGACAGACAAATGAGCAGTTCTTC
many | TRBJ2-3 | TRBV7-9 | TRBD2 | CASSLLAGVTDTQYF | TGTGCCAGCAGCCTACTAGCGGGAGTCACAGATACGCAGTATTTT